Listed here are 30 T cell receptor beta chains from one sample, sequenced in a study of beta chain features in type 1 diabetes. Of the isolated RNA, all was reverse transcribed, and so the sequenced material was expressed TCRB transcripts. The repertoire was sequenced with immunoSEQ multiplex PCR; TCRdb's copy has only in-frame clones and lacks some. Here the sample spans nearly 350,000 clones, approximately 8% being singletons. Sequencing used central memory CD4+ T cells from blood. The receptors here all came from a woman aged 18-35 years in good health.

This clone was counted only a few times. The V call is TRBV15, the J call TRBJ2-5; D unresolved. CDR1 is LNHNV and CDR2 is YYDKDF in the germline V gene (reference sequence). The CDR3 loop spans 14 amino acids. Trimming shortened V by 5 bases and J by 2 bases, and 12 bases separated the two germline ends. CDR3 loop: CATSGYPQQETQYF. Written as DNA, the CDR3 is TGTGCCACCAGCGGATACCCACAGCAAGAGACCCAGTACTTC. Together with reference TRBV15 and TRBJ2-5, the CDR3 gives the full variable domain: DAMVIQNPRYQVTQFGKPVTLSCSQTLNHNVMYWYQQKSSQAPKLLFHYYDKDFNNEADTPDNFQSRRPNTSFCFLDIRSPGLGDTAMYLCATSGYPQQETQYFGPGTRLLVL.

This clone was seen a handful of times. This sample also contains other DNA sequences that code for the same CDR3. The gene calls are TRBV7-3 and TRBJ2-6; D not certain. The length of the CDR3 is 14 residues. CDR1 and CDR2 from the germline V gene are SGHTA and FQGTGA. V lost 1 base to trimming and J lost 0 bases, with 1 base between them. The DNA of the CDR3 is TGTGCCAGCAGCTTAAGCTCTGGGGCCAACGTCCTGACTTTC. Translated: CASSLSSGANVLTF. The full variable domain, its missing parts supplied by reference TRBV7-3 and TRBJ2-6, is GAGVSQTPSNKVTEKGKYVELRCDPISGHTALYWYRQSLGQGPEFLIYFQGTGAADDSGLPNDRFFAVRPEGSVSTLKIQRTERGDSAVYLCASSLSSGANVLTFGAGSRLTVL.

This clone was observed a handful of times. The CDR3 spells CASRTTGDQPQHF. CDR3 sequence (DNA): TGTGCCAGCAGAACCACAGGGGATCAGCCCCAGCATTTT. The chain has TRBV28 and TRBJ1-5, with 7 bases identical to TRBD1. In germline, CDR1 is MDHEN, CDR2 SYDVKM. CDR3 length equals 13 residues. After removal of 6 bases from V and 5 bases from J, the junction contained 4 bases not matched to a gene.

This clone turned up a few times. The chain carries TRBV7-2 and TRBJ1-5, with D hard to call. From germline, CDR1 is SGHTA and CDR2 FQGNSA. V gave up 5 bases and J gave up 4 bases, with 12 bases separating them. CDR3 length: 14 amino acids. The CDR3 bases are TGTGCCAGCAGCCCCTCGAATCAAAATCAGCCCCAGCATTTT. Translating it yields CASSPSNQNQPQHF.

This clone was seen only a few times. The chain carries TRBV5-6 and TRBJ2-5; no firm D call. The V end was cut by 4 bases, the J end by 3 bases, with 13 bases between. Germline CDR1 is SGHDT and CDR2 is YYEEEE. The CDR3 totals 14 residues. The CDR3 spells CASSVLAREETQYF. The CDR3 DNA sequence: TGTGCCAGCAGCGTCCTGGCCCGGGAAGAGACCCAGTACTTC.

The CDR3 spells CASSFVDEGTEAFF. In DNA form, the CDR3 reads TGCGCCAGCAGCTTCGTAGATGAGGGCACTGAAGCTTTCTTT. The chain combines TRBV5-1 with TRBJ1-1, with D unresolved. CDR3 length: 14 residues. Germline CDR1 and CDR2: SGHRS and YFSETQ. V dropped 2 bases and J dropped 4 bases, with 12 bases sitting between them.

This clone was seen only a few times. V gene TRBV10-3 combines with J gene TRBJ2-1, with D possibly TRBD2 on 6 matching bases. The CDR3 runs to 14 residues. In germline, CDR1 is ENHRY, CDR2 SYGVKD. Trimming pared 2 bases from V and 8 bases from J, leaving 13 bases between. This chain's CDR3 is CAISEGPLAYEQFF. In nucleotides, the CDR3 is TGTGCCATCAGTGAGGGGCCTCTAGCGTATGAGCAGTTCTTC.

This clone was detected only a few times. The CDR3 region has the DNA TGTGCCAGCAGCCAAGCTTACAGCAATGAGCAGTTCTTC. This gives the protein CASSQAYSNEQFF. The chain links TRBV7-3 to TRBJ2-1, with D unresolved. The CDR3 consists of 13 residues. The germline V and J ends were trimmed by 5 bases and 6 bases, with 11 bases remaining between them. The germline V gene encodes CDR1 SGHTA and CDR2 FQGTGA.

In this sample, this clone turned up a few times. V usage is TRBV5-4 and J usage is TRBJ2-3, with a possible D match to TRBD1 (6 bases). Germline CDR1 is SGHNT and CDR2 is YYREEE (reference sequence). Trimming took off 1 base at V and 4 bases at J, with 7 bases between the two ends. CDR3 length equals 13 residues. Here the CDR3 DNA reads TGTGCCAGCAGCTTGCAGGGGTCAGATACGCAGTATTTT. It yields the protein CASSLQGSDTQYF. Based on the CDR3 plus reference TRBV5-4 and TRBJ2-3, the full variable domain is ETGVTQSPTHLIKTRGQQVTLRCSSQSGHNTVSWYQQALGQGPQFIFQYYREEENGRGNFPPRFSGLQFPNYSSELNVNALELDDSALYLCASSLQGSDTQYFGPGTRLTVL.

V gene TRBV28 combines with J gene TRBJ1-5; TRBD1 matches at 8 bases. Germline V gene lookup returns CDR1 MDHEN and CDR2 SYDVKM. V lost 5 bases to trimming and J lost 11 bases; unmatched junction nucleotides: 11. The length of the CDR3 is 14 residues. The CDR3 spells CASSPLGQGTAQHF. The CDR3 DNA is TGTGCCAGCAGTCCCTTAGGACAGGGCACGGCCCAGCATTTT.

This clone was counted between two and nine times. V and J are TRBV7-9 and TRBJ2-2; tentatively, D is TRBD1 (5 bases). The ends were cut back, 4 bases at V and 4 bases at J, with 13 bases in the middle. Germline CDR1 SEHNR, CDR2 FQNEAQ (reference sequence). This CDR3 has 15 residues. As DNA, the CDR3 is TGTGCCAGCAGCTGGAACGACAGAATCACCGGGGAGCTGTTTTTT. Translation gives CASSWNDRITGELFF. Supplemented by reference TRBV7-9 and TRBJ2-2, the full variable domain reads DTGVSQNPRHKITKRGQNVTFRCDPISEHNRLYWYRQTLGQGPEFLTYFQNEAQLEKSRLLSDRFSAERPKGSFSTLEIQRTEQGDSAMYLCASSWNDRITGELFFGEGSRLTVL.

This clone showed up many times. The chain has TRBV5-1 and TRBJ2-1; maybe TRBD1 (6 bases). CDR3 length: 15 residues. V was clipped by 0 bases and J by 6 bases, with 13 bases between them. Germline CDR1 and CDR2: SGHRS and YFSETQ. CDR3 nucleotide sequence: TGCGCCAGCAGCTTGGAGTGGGGGCTGGGCAATGAGCAGTTCTTC. It codes for CASSLEWGLGNEQFF. The full variable domain, its missing parts supplied by reference TRBV5-1 and TRBJ2-1, is KAGVTQTPRYLIKTRGQQVTLSCSPISGHRSVSWYQQTPGQGLQFLFEYFSETQRNKGNFPGRFSGRQFSNSRSEMNVSTLELGDSALYLCASSLEWGLGNEQFFGPGTRLTVL.

This clone was counted a few times. CDR3 DNA: TGTGCCAGCAGCCCGTATCCACCGAACACTGAAGCTTTCTTT. Its translation: CASSPYPPNTEAFF. The gene calls are TRBV16 and TRBJ1-1, with D unclear. Trimming left V 4 bases short and J 1 base short, with 10 bases between. CDR1 KGHSY and CDR2 FQNENV come from the germline V gene. This CDR3 has 14 residues.

V and J are TRBV7-2 and TRBJ2-7; 7 bases line up with TRBD1. Germline V gene lookup returns CDR1 SGHTA and CDR2 FQGNSA. This CDR3 has 13 residues. The trim removed 5 bases at V and 12 bases at J, leaving 13 bases unmatched. The CDR3 spells CASSPDRNGVWYF. In DNA form, the CDR3 reads TGTGCCAGCAGCCCGGACAGGAACGGTGTATGGTACTTC.

The CDR3 sequence: CASSFQGTIASEAFF. CDR3 DNA sequence: TGTGCCAGCAGCTTTCAGGGGACTATCGCCAGTGAAGCTTTCTTT. The chain carries TRBV7-2 and TRBJ1-1; D perhaps matches TRBD1 (6 bases). CDR3 length: 15 amino acids. Germline loops: CDR1 SGHTA, CDR2 FQGNSA. Trimming pared 3 bases from V and 7 bases from J, leaving 18 bases between. The complete variable domain, with remaining parts taken from reference TRBV7-2 and TRBJ1-1, reads GAGVSQSPSNKVTEKGKDVELRCDPISGHTALYWYRQSLGQGLEFLIYFQGNSAPDKSGLPSDRFSAERTGGSVSTLTIQRTQQEDSAVYLCASSFQGTIASEAFFGQGTRLTVV.

This chain joins TRBV29-1 and TRBJ2-5; D is undetermined. This CDR3 is 13 amino acids long. CDR1 and CDR2 (germline): SQVTM, ANQGSEA. Trimming took 4 bases from V and 2 from J, leaving 11 bases between them. The CDR3 protein is CSVGSVYQETQYF. The CDR3 DNA is TGCAGCGTTGGTTCCGTCTATCAAGAGACCCAGTACTTC. The full variable domain, completed using reference TRBV29-1 and TRBJ2-5, is SAVISQKPSRDICQRGTSLTIQCQVDSQVTMMFWYRQQPGQSLTLIATANQGSEATYESGFVIDKFPISRPNLTFSTLTVSNMSPEDSSIYLCSVGSVYQETQYFGPGTRLLVL.

The chain recombines TRBV27 with TRBJ2-2; 11 bases line up with TRBD2. CDR3 length: 18 amino acids. Unmatched junction bases numbered 15, after V lost 6 bases and J lost 6 bases. Germline CDR1 MNHEY, CDR2 SMNVEV (reference sequence). The CDR3 sequence: CASSLYALAGGLSGELFF. In DNA form, the CDR3 reads TGTGCCAGCAGCCTCTACGCGCTAGCGGGAGGTTTGTCCGGGGAGCTGTTTTTT.

This clone has at least ten counts. V is TRBV7-9 and J is TRBJ2-1; 9 nucleotides match TRBD2. This CDR3 has 13 amino acids. CDR1 and CDR2 (germline): SEHNR, FQNEAQ (reference sequence). Unmatched junction bases numbered 7, after V lost 6 bases and J lost 10 bases. The CDR3 region has the DNA TGTGCCAGCAGTCGTAGCGGGAGCGGGGAGCAGTTCTTC. This gives the protein CASSRSGSGEQFF.

The sample holds a few counts of this clone. The chain carries TRBV11-2 and TRBJ2-3; 11 bases fit TRBD2. CDR3 length: 15 amino acids. The germline CDR1 and CDR2 sequences are SGHAT and FQNNGV. The ends lost 3 bases at V and 4 bases at J; junction bases unmatched: 3. The CDR3 region has the DNA TGTGCCAGCAGCTTTACTAGCGGGAGTCCAGATACGCAGTATTTT. Amino acids: CASSFTSGSPDTQYF.

The gene calls are TRBV6-5 and TRBJ2-2; D remains ambiguous. V dropped 2 bases and J dropped 4 bases, with 8 bases sitting between them. The CDR3 has 14 amino acids. CDR1 and CDR2 (germline): MNHEY, SVGAGI. The CDR3 here is CASSYLQATGELFF. The CDR3, as DNA: TGTGCCAGCAGTTACCTGCAGGCCACCGGGGAGCTGTTTTTT.

In this sample, this clone turned up a few times. The chain couples TRBV21-1 to TRBJ1-1; the tabulated D call, TRBD1, remains unverified against the DNA. TRBV21-1 is a known pseudogene. This CDR3 contains 14 residues. CDR3 DNA: TGTGCCAGCAGCAAAGGACGACAGAACACTGAAGCTTTCTTT. As protein: CASSKGRQNTEAFF.

This clone was counted between two and nine times. The chain has TRBV7-2 and TRBJ1-1, with TRBD1 matching 9 bases. J was trimmed by 6 bases and V by 3 bases; bases with no gene match: 17. CDR3 length: 18 amino acids. Germline V gives CDR1 SGHTA, CDR2 FQGNSA. CDR3 nucleotides: TGTGCCAGCAGCTTGGGGGCCCCAAGGGGACAGGGTATCTCTGAAGCTTTCTTT. Protein sequence: CASSLGAPRGQGISEAFF.

This clone appeared a few times. The J gene is TRBJ2-1, the V gene TRBV5-1, with 7 positions matching TRBD2. The CDR3 extends over 15 amino acids. The germline V gene encodes CDR1 SGHRS and CDR2 YFSETQ. J was trimmed by 7 bases and V by 0 bases; bases with no gene match: 7. The DNA of the CDR3 is TGCGCCAGCAGCTTGGGTAGCCTAGCGGATAATGAGCAGTTCTTC. Translation: CASSLGSLADNEQFF.

This clone was counted a few times. This rearrangement joins TRBV4-3 to TRBJ1-5; tentative D call: TRBD1 (5 bases). Trimming removed 0 bases from V and 3 bases from J, with 9 bases in between. The CDR3 is made up of 15 amino acids. CDR1 is LGHNA and CDR2 is YSLEER in the germline V gene. The CDR3 here is CASSQEWGPNQPQHF. The CDR3 nucleotides read TGCGCCAGCAGCCAAGAGTGGGGACCCAATCAGCCCCAGCATTTT.

At least ten counts were recorded for this clone. The chain has TRBV2 and TRBJ2-7; no reliable D call. Germline assignment: CDR1 SNHLY and CDR2 FYNNEI. The CDR3 is 13 amino acids. Between the trimmed V and J ends, which lost 7 bases and 3 bases, there was a span of 13 bases. The CDR3 loop reads CASTLDSYYEQYF. As DNA, the CDR3 is TGTGCCAGCACCCTAGATTCGTACTACGAGCAGTACTTC.

This clone appeared many times. V is TRBV7-9 and J is TRBJ1-1; maybe TRBD1 (5 bases). This CDR3 comprises 16 residues. Germline CDR1 SEHNR, CDR2 FQNEAQ (reference sequence). With 4 bases removed from V and 4 bases from J, the gap between germline ends came to 19 bases. CDR3 nucleotide sequence: TGTGCCAGCAGCTCCTGGCGGCAGGGTGTCGCCACTGAAGCTTTCTTT. Translating it yields CASSSWRQGVATEAFF. The variable domain in full, completed from reference TRBV7-9 and TRBJ1-1, reads DTGVSQNPRHKITKRGQNVTFRCDPISEHNRLYWYRQTLGQGPEFLTYFQNEAQLEKSRLLSDRFSAERPKGSFSTLEIQRTEQGDSAMYLCASSSWRQGVATEAFFGQGTRLTVV.

This clone was observed a handful of times. The chain has TRBV4-2 and TRBJ1-5, with D possibly matching TRBD1 (5 bases). Germline lookup yields CDR1 LGHNA and CDR2 YNFKEQ. CDR3 length: 13 amino acids. V lost 3 bases and J 5 bases, leaving 8 bases between the germline ends. Here the CDR3 DNA reads TGTGCCAGCAGCCAGGACAATCATCAGCCCCAGCATTTT. Residues: CASSQDNHQPQHF.

The rearrangement uses TRBV2 and TRBJ2-7; D gene uncertain. Germline loops: CDR1 SNHLY, CDR2 FYNNEI. The CDR3 is made up of 12 amino acids. V was pared by 2 bases and J by 4 bases, with 6 bases between. The CDR3 bases are TGTGCCAGCAGTGAATGGGTTTACGAGCAGTACTTC. It yields the protein CASSEWVYEQYF.

This clone was detected only a few times. This chain uses TRBV11-1 with TRBJ2-5; 10 bases agree with TRBD2. V shed 1 base, J shed 5 bases, and the junction held 7 bases outside the gene matches. This CDR3 contains 16 residues. In germline, CDR1 is SGHAT, CDR2 FQDESV (reference sequence). CDR3 amino acids: CASSLVGAGGPETQYF. The DNA for the CDR3 is TGTGCCAGCAGCTTAGTTGGAGCGGGAGGGCCGGAGACCCAGTACTTC. Full variable domain (remainder filled in from reference TRBV11-1 and TRBJ2-5): EAEVAQSPRYKITEKSQAVAFWCDPISGHATLYWYRQILGQGPELLVQFQDESVVDDSQLPKDRFSAERLKGVDSTLKIQPAELGDSAMYLCASSLVGAGGPETQYFGPGTRLLVL.

The rearrangement uses TRBV28 and TRBJ2-2; 12 nucleotides align to TRBD2. V shed 8 bases, J shed 1 base, and the junction held 2 bases outside the gene matches. The length of the CDR3 is 15 residues. Germline V gene sequence: CDR1 MDHEN, CDR2 SYDVKM. The CDR3, as DNA: TGTGCCAGCGGACTAGCGGGAAAGAACACCGGGGAGCTGTTTTTT. Encoded protein: CASGLAGKNTGELFF.